Detailed here is one TCR beta chain. The antigen it binds to is not known. No base quality values were provided; no much bigger clone lies one nucleotide off. Trimming removed 5 bases from V and 5 bases from J, leaving 16 bases between the germline ends. The CDR3 has 16 amino acids, counting the end cysteine and phenylalanine. Of the read, only the CDR3 DNA is kept; its 48 bases are in frame from base 1. CDR1 SGHTA and CDR2 FQGNSA are derived from the germline V gene. TCRbeta CDR3 regions were amplified from genomic DNA by means of the immunoSEQ Assay, a bias-controlled multiplex PCR. The study's processing was this. The number of nucleated cells in each sample was estimated by amplification of reference gene primers within the assay. To quantify the absolute abundance of each unique TCRbeta CDR3 rearrangement, sequence reads were collapsed and filtered. Productive Simpson clonality was computed per sample as the square root of Simpson's diversity index over productive rearrangements. TCRdb carries this immuneACCESS record with in-frame sequences only. Its versions omit some clonotypes, under half of them owing to an unresolved V gene in the studies checked, with the rest unexplained. The V and J calls and clone size come from that table; D and trimming were worked out from the DNA. Recorded for this sample are about 150,000 clones; about 85% of them occurred a single time. The ten largest clones take up about 2.8% of the sample.

The collaborating institutions used their own protocols to collect whole blood in K2EDTA tubes. For TCRbeta analysis, collaborators shipped samples in one of three forms: frozen whole blood, isolated PBMCs, or DNA extracted from either of those sample types. The data belong to a study of blood T cell repertoires in COVID-19 (dated by TCRdb to 2018 to 2021). Regarding the complete study: Samples from collaborators originated in the United States, Italy and Spain and spanned both the acute and convalescent phases of COVID-19. A freely available public database, intended as a resource for researchers studying the immune response to SARS-CoV-2, is where the repertoires were released. Where available, HLA class I and class II types were obtained from metadata supplied by the sample provider rather than from assay-based typing. The material from the prospective study consisted of cDNA or gDNA derived from T cells, B-cell-depleted T cells, or PBMCs. The dataset comprised deeply sampled blood TCRbeta repertoires from subjects exposed to, actively infected with, or recovered from COVID-19. A de-identified subject ID, COVID-19 status, age in years and sex were almost always included in the sample metadata. Samples were obtained from the ongoing ImmuneRACE study (first 160 participants) and from some 1,300 subjects provided by 6 global collaborators.

Findings and caveats that apply to the study as a whole: The quantity of clinical and demographic metadata differed by source and by participant and was supplied without curation.

The sequenced sample was peripheral blood. The chain is assembled from TRBV7-2 and TRBJ1-6, with TRBD1 tentatively as D gene (5 bases match). The receptor comes from a human donor with acute or convalescent COVID-19. The donor label of this sample is uncertain. For the CDR3, the sequence is CASSPQGQGHNSPLHF. DNA sequence: TGTGCCAGCAGCCCTCAAGGACAAGGCCATAATTCACCCCTCCACTTT.